A selection of T cell receptor beta chains follows, all from one sample in a study of post-analysis software for immune sequencing data. TCRdb reprocessed the PCR reads with MiXCR, giving one entry per CDR3 protein. Here the sample spans hundreds of thousands of distinct CDR3 sequences, 25% to 30% being singletons. The sequenced sample was blood. These receptors originate from a girl aged 5 to 17 with multiple sclerosis. Each CDR3 is given with its conserved first and last residue. D genes are given only for firm matches. The listing skips clone size in some rows; elsewhere it reads once, few, many or a size class.

len: 15; abundance: .; d_gene: .; v_gene: TRBV10-3; j_gene: TRBJ1-2; CDR3nt: TGTGCCATCAGTAAGTCTTTCGGGATAAACTATGGCTACACCTTC; CDR3aa: CAISKSFGINYGYTF
len: 13; abundance: .; d_gene: .; v_gene: TRBV6-5; j_gene: TRBJ2-1; CDR3nt: TGTGCCAGCAGCGTGGGAAGGGCCAATGAGCAGTTCTTC; CDR3aa: CASSVGRANEQFF
len: 16; abundance: .; d_gene: .; v_gene: TRBV5-1; j_gene: TRBJ2-6; CDR3nt: TGCGCCAGCGGGCGGGGACAGACATCTGGGGCCAACGTCCTGACTTTC; CDR3aa: CASGRGQTSGANVLTF
len: 19; abundance: .; d_gene: TRBD2; v_gene: TRBV5-1; j_gene: TRBJ2-1; CDR3nt: TGCGCCAGCAGCTTGGCCGTTGTGGTTAAGCGGGGGGATCAGGAGACCCAGTTCTTC; CDR3aa: CASSLAVVVKRGDQETQFF
len: 15; abundance: once; d_gene: .; v_gene: TRBV14; j_gene: TRBJ2-5; CDR3nt: TGTGCCAGCAGCCAAGATCGGGCAGGAAAAGAGACCCAGTACTTC; CDR3aa: CASSQDRAGKETQYF
len: 14; abundance: .; d_gene: .; v_gene: TRBV7-6; j_gene: TRBJ1-5; CDR3nt: TGTGCCAGCAGCCCATCGGGCGTCCGTCGTCCCCAGCATTTT; CDR3aa: CASSPSGVRRPQHF
len: 15; abundance: .; d_gene: .; v_gene: TRBV6-5; j_gene: TRBJ1-1; CDR3nt: TGTGCCAGCAGACTCACCCCAGGCCGCGACACTGAAGCTTTCTTT; CDR3aa: CASRLTPGRDTEAFF
len: 16; abundance: few; d_gene: TRBD1; v_gene: TRBV4-1; j_gene: TRBJ2-4; CDR3nt: TGCGCCAGCAGCCGCCGCGACAGGGATGCCAAAAACATTCAGTACTTC; CDR3aa: CASSRRDRDAKNIQYF
len: 15; abundance: .; d_gene: TRBD1; v_gene: TRBV6-5; j_gene: TRBJ1-5; CDR3nt: TGTGCCAGCAGTTGGTATCAGGGGGACAATCAGCCCCAGCATTTT; CDR3aa: CASSWYQGDNQPQHF
len: 15; abundance: few; d_gene: .; v_gene: TRBV20-1; j_gene: TRBJ2-3; CDR3nt: TGCAGTGCTAGGCGGCTAGCACCTAGCACAGATACGCAGTATTTT; CDR3aa: CSARRLAPSTDTQYF
len: 14; abundance: few; d_gene: .; v_gene: TRBV25-1; j_gene: TRBJ2-6; CDR3nt: TGTGCCAGCAGTTCACACTCTGGGGCCAACGTCCTGACTTTC; CDR3aa: CASSSHSGANVLTF
len: 14; abundance: few; d_gene: TRBD1; v_gene: TRBV20-1; j_gene: TRBJ2-5; CDR3nt: TGCAGTGCTCGCGAGGACAGGGGGCGAGAGACCCAGTACTTC; CDR3aa: CSAREDRGRETQYF
len: 14; abundance: few; d_gene: TRBD2; v_gene: TRBV20-1; j_gene: TRBJ2-4; CDR3nt: TGCAGTGCACGGACTAGCGGGGGGGCCGCCATTCAGTACTTC; CDR3aa: CSARTSGGAAIQYF
len: 12; abundance: many; d_gene: .; v_gene: TRBV7-2; j_gene: TRBJ2-1; CDR3nt: TGTGCCAGCAGGACGGACAGAAATGAGCAGTTCTTC; CDR3aa: CASRTDRNEQFF
len: 13; abundance: .; d_gene: .; v_gene: TRBV27; j_gene: TRBJ2-1; CDR3nt: TGTGCCAGCAGTAGAAGCGAAAACAATGAGCAGTTCTTC; CDR3aa: CASSRSENNEQFF
len: 16; abundance: few; d_gene: .; v_gene: TRBV7-2; j_gene: TRBJ1-5; CDR3nt: TGTGCCAGCAGCTTAATTTCAGGGCGCCCCAATCAGCCCCAGCATTTT; CDR3aa: CASSLISGRPNQPQHF
len: 16; abundance: few; d_gene: .; v_gene: TRBV4-1; j_gene: TRBJ2-4; CDR3nt: TGCGCCAGCAGTGAAGGTGGTCCGCTAGCCAAAAACATTCAGTACTTC; CDR3aa: CASSEGGPLAKNIQYF
len: 16; abundance: .; d_gene: TRBD1; v_gene: TRBV18; j_gene: TRBJ2-1; CDR3nt: TGTGCCAGCTCACTGGCCGGGACAGGGGAGTACAATGAGCAGTTCTTC; CDR3aa: CASSLAGTGEYNEQFF
len: 15; abundance: .; d_gene: .; v_gene: TRBV20-1; j_gene: TRBJ2-1; CDR3nt: TGCAGTGCTAGGCACTCTGACCACTCCTACAATGAGCAGTTCTTC; CDR3aa: CSARHSDHSYNEQFF
len: 13; abundance: many; d_gene: .; v_gene: TRBV4-1; j_gene: TRBJ1-2; CDR3nt: TGCGCCAGCAGCCAAGTAGGGAATAATGGCTACACCTTC; CDR3aa: CASSQVGNNGYTF
len: 14; abundance: .; d_gene: TRBD2; v_gene: TRBV28; j_gene: TRBJ2-1; CDR3nt: TGTGCCAGCAGTTTAAGCGGGAGGTTGAATGAGCAGTTCTTC; CDR3aa: CASSLSGRLNEQFF
len: 16; abundance: .; d_gene: .; v_gene: TRBV21-1; j_gene: TRBJ1-5; CDR3nt: TGTGCCAGCAGCAAGTCATACAGGGTCAGCAATCAGCCCCAGCATTTT; CDR3aa: CASSKSYRVSNQPQHF
len: 15; abundance: .; d_gene: .; v_gene: TRBV12-3/TRBV12-4; j_gene: TRBJ1-1; CDR3nt: TGTGCCAGCAGTTTGGGTCGACAGCTTAACACTGAAGCTTTCTTT; CDR3aa: CASSLGRQLNTEAFF
len: 13; abundance: few; d_gene: TRBD1; v_gene: TRBV7-9; j_gene: TRBJ1-2; CDR3nt: TGTGCCAGCAGCTTCGACACGACAGGGACGGACACCTTC; CDR3aa: CASSFDTTGTDTF
len: 13; abundance: many; d_gene: TRBD1; v_gene: TRBV5-1; j_gene: TRBJ2-1; CDR3nt: TGCGCCATCAGGACAGGGGGTGCCAATGAGCAGTTCTTC; CDR3aa: CAIRTGGANEQFF
len: 15; abundance: once; d_gene: .; v_gene: TRBV5-1; j_gene: TRBJ2-6; CDR3nt: TGCGCCAGCAGCGGGTCGACGTCTGGGGCCAACGTCCTGACTTTC; CDR3aa: CASSGSTSGANVLTF
len: 18; abundance: .; d_gene: TRBD1; v_gene: TRBV5-1; j_gene: TRBJ1-5; CDR3nt: TGCGCCAGCAGCGCCGGGACAGGGGGGATTTATAGCAATCAGCCCCAGCATTTT; CDR3aa: CASSAGTGGIYSNQPQHF
len: 17; abundance: few; d_gene: TRBD1; v_gene: TRBV5-1; j_gene: TRBJ2-6; CDR3nt: TGCGCCAGCAGTTTATGGCAGGGGGCGACTGGGGCCAACGTCCTGACTTTC; CDR3aa: CASSLWQGATGANVLTF
len: 15; abundance: .; d_gene: TRBD1; v_gene: TRBV7-9; j_gene: TRBJ2-7; CDR3nt: TGTGCCAGCAGCCTGGGGACAGGGGTTGTCTACGAGCAGTACTTC; CDR3aa: CASSLGTGVVYEQYF
len: 14; abundance: .; d_gene: TRBD1; v_gene: TRBV7-2; j_gene: TRBJ2-7; CDR3nt: TGTGCCAGCAGCTCGCTCGGGACAGCCTACGAGCAGTACTTC; CDR3aa: CASSSLGTAYEQYF
len: 17; abundance: .; d_gene: TRBD2; v_gene: TRBV4-2; j_gene: TRBJ2-3; CDR3nt: TGTGCCAGCAGCCAAGAGGGTAGCGGGGGGGCGGGGGATACGCAGTATTTT; CDR3aa: CASSQEGSGGAGDTQYF
len: 16; abundance: .; d_gene: .; v_gene: TRBV7-9; j_gene: TRBJ2-7; CDR3nt: TGTGCCAGCAGCAGCCCTGACAGGCCTCCAAACTACGAGCAGTACTTC; CDR3aa: CASSSPDRPPNYEQYF
len: 11; abundance: .; d_gene: .; v_gene: TRBV5-1; j_gene: TRBJ2-7; CDR3nt: TGCACCAGCAGCCCCTCCTACGAGCAGTACTTC; CDR3aa: CTSSPSYEQYF
len: 16; abundance: .; d_gene: .; v_gene: TRBV20-1; j_gene: TRBJ1-4; CDR3nt: TGCAGTGCAGTGGGACGGCATACTGCAACTAATGAAAAACTGTTTTTT; CDR3aa: CSAVGRHTATNEKLFF
len: 17; abundance: .; d_gene: .; v_gene: TRBV13; j_gene: TRBJ2-1; CDR3nt: TGTGCCAGCAGCTCCCGAATGGACTGGGCGGACTACAATGAGCAGTTCTTC; CDR3aa: CASSSRMDWADYNEQFF
len: 14; abundance: .; d_gene: TRBD2; v_gene: TRBV11-2; j_gene: TRBJ2-7; CDR3nt: TGTGCCGGCAGCCATATAGCGGGGCTCGGCGAGCAGTACTTC; CDR3aa: CAGSHIAGLGEQYF
len: 15; abundance: .; d_gene: .; v_gene: TRBV20-1; j_gene: TRBJ2-1; CDR3nt: TGCAGTGCTAGAGATACGGCGGTCGTATACAATGAGCAGTTCTTC; CDR3aa: CSARDTAVVYNEQFF
len: 12; abundance: .; d_gene: .; v_gene: TRBV20-1; j_gene: TRBJ1-1; CDR3nt: TGCAGTGCCAGCCTGCGGAACACTGAAGCTTTCTTT; CDR3aa: CSASLRNTEAFF
len: 17; abundance: .; d_gene: TRBD2; v_gene: TRBV4-3; j_gene: TRBJ2-3; CDR3nt: TGCGCCAGCAGCCCCCGACTAGCGGGAGGGAGCACAGATACGCAGTATTTT; CDR3aa: CASSPRLAGGSTDTQYF
len: 12; abundance: few; d_gene: .; v_gene: TRBV20-1; j_gene: TRBJ2-7; CDR3nt: TGCAGTGCTAGTCAGGGAGCCTACGAGCAGTACTTC; CDR3aa: CSASQGAYEQYF
len: 15; abundance: many; d_gene: .; v_gene: TRBV4-3; j_gene: TRBJ2-3; CDR3nt: TGCGCCAGCAGCCCTTACGCTGCCTCCACAGATACGCAGTATTTT; CDR3aa: CASSPYAASTDTQYF
len: 14; abundance: .; d_gene: .; v_gene: TRBV28; j_gene: TRBJ1-2; CDR3nt: TGTGCCAGCAGGTTAAGTGGGTTCAGCTATGGCTACACCTTC; CDR3aa: CASRLSGFSYGYTF
len: 12; abundance: few; d_gene: .; v_gene: TRBV27; j_gene: TRBJ1-2; CDR3nt: TGTGCCAGCGGGAACTGGGCTTATGGCTACACCTTC; CDR3aa: CASGNWAYGYTF
len: 16; abundance: .; d_gene: .; v_gene: TRBV28; j_gene: TRBJ2-2; CDR3nt: TGTGCCAGCAGGCATCCAACCAGCCTAAACACCGGGGAGCTGTTTTTT; CDR3aa: CASRHPTSLNTGELFF
len: 12; abundance: few; d_gene: .; v_gene: TRBV7-2; j_gene: TRBJ2-5; CDR3nt: TGTGCCAGCAGCTCTCTCCACGCGACCCAGTACTTC; CDR3aa: CASSSLHATQYF
len: 15; abundance: many; d_gene: .; v_gene: TRBV28; j_gene: TRBJ2-7; CDR3nt: TGTGCCAGCAGTTTGGCTCGGGGGTGGGACAAAGAGCAGTACTTC; CDR3aa: CASSLARGWDKEQYF
len: 17; abundance: few; d_gene: TRBD2; v_gene: TRBV7-2; j_gene: TRBJ2-6; CDR3nt: TGTGCCAGCAGCTTAACTAGCGGAGCACCTGGGGCCAACGTCCTGACTTTC; CDR3aa: CASSLTSGAPGANVLTF
len: 17; abundance: .; d_gene: TRBD2; v_gene: TRBV7-2; j_gene: TRBJ2-4; CDR3nt: TGTGCCAGCAGCTTAGGAAGGGGAGGGACTACCAAAAACATTCAGTACTTC; CDR3aa: CASSLGRGGTTKNIQYF
len: 16; abundance: few; d_gene: TRBD1; v_gene: TRBV10-3; j_gene: TRBJ2-7; CDR3nt: TGTGCCATCAGTGGGACAGGGTTATCCAGCTCCTACGAGCAGTACTTC; CDR3aa: CAISGTGLSSSYEQYF
len: 16; abundance: .; d_gene: TRBD2; v_gene: TRBV5-1; j_gene: TRBJ2-3; CDR3nt: TGCGCCAGCAGCTATAGAAGCGGGAGGGGACAAGATACGCAGTATTTT; CDR3aa: CASSYRSGRGQDTQYF
len: 12; abundance: .; d_gene: .; v_gene: TRBV6-1; j_gene: TRBJ1-5; CDR3nt: TGTGCCAGCGGACAGATCAATCAGCCCCAGCATTTT; CDR3aa: CASGQINQPQHF
len: 15; abundance: .; d_gene: .; v_gene: TRBV9; j_gene: TRBJ1-6; CDR3nt: TGTGCCAGCAGCGTAGCTGTGAATTTTAATTCACCCCTCCACTTT; CDR3aa: CASSVAVNFNSPLHF
len: 17; abundance: few; d_gene: TRBD2; v_gene: TRBV4-1; j_gene: TRBJ2-3; CDR3nt: TGCGCCAGCAGCCAATGGGGCCTAGCGGGTGGTACAGATACGCAGTATTTT; CDR3aa: CASSQWGLAGGTDTQYF